This T cell receptor beta chain was retrieved from a study of T cell responses to AZD1222 COVID-19 vaccine. Study as a whole: The analysis combined second doses at about 4 or about 12 weeks. Study outcomes and limitations: Mapped onto spike, vaccine-associated CD4 TCRs spanned it and were dominant at 160-218 and 743-854. Donors in the cohort were predominantly white British and more often female, and clonal diversity was possibly underestimated. Following two doses of AZD1222, Spike-specific TCR breadth and depth rose.

About this clone: The antigen is not known.

TCRdb's copy holds only in-frame clones and misses some; the assay was immunoSEQ multiplex PCR. The sample has about 84,000 clones, roughly nine tenths seen once. The source material was peripheral blood, sampled on day 0 of AZD1222 vaccination. The receptor was derived from an adult in good health.

CDR3 protein: CASSPPAQVNTEAFF. CDR3 in DNA: TGTGCCAGCTCACCACCTGCACAGGTGAACACTGAAGCTTTCTTT. V gene TRBV18 combines with J gene TRBJ1-1, with D perhaps matching TRBD1 (5 bases). The CDR3 extends over 15 amino acids. The V end was cut by 0 bases, the J end by 0 bases, with 8 bases between. The V gene's germline CDR1 is KGHSH and CDR2 LQKENI. The whole variable domain, remainder taken from reference TRBV18 and TRBJ1-1, is NAGVMQNPRHLVRRRGQEARLRCSPMKGHSHVYWYRQLPEEGLKFMVYLQKENIIDESGMPKERFSAEFPKEGPSILRIQQVVRGDSAAYFCASSPPAQVNTEAFFGQGTRLTVV.